This T cell receptor beta chain stems from a study of T cell changes during pregnancy in multiple sclerosis. With 5 bases clipped from V and 5 bases from J, the junction kept 6 bases outside the gene matches. This CDR3 contains 16 residues. The germline CDR1 and CDR2 sequences are LGHNA and YSLEER. The table came from immunoSEQ multiplex PCR; TCRdb's copy has only in-frame clones and leaves some out. Of about 34,000 clones listed, around 90% are singletons. The sample here was CD8+ T cells from peripheral blood mononuclear cells, taken in the third trimester of pregnancy. This sequence was found in a female donor with multiple sclerosis, enrolled in a pregnancy study. The genes are TRBV4-3 and TRBJ2-1; 13 bases are shared with TRBD2. CDR3 DNA: TGCGCCAGCAGCGAAACAGGACTAGCGGGGGACAATGAGCAGTTCTTC. Residues: CASSETGLAGDNEQFF.